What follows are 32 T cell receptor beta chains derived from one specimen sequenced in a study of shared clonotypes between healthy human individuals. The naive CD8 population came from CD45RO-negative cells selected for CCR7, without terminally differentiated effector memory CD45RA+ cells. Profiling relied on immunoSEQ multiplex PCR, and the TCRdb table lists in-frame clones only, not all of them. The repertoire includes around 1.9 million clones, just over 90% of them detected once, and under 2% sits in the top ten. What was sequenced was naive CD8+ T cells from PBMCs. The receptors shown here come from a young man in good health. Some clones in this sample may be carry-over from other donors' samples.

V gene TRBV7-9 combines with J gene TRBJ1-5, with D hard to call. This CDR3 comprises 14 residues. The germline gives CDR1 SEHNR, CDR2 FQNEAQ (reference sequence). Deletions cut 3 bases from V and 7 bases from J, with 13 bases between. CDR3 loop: CASSLDGPFQPQHF. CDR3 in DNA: TGTGCCAGCAGCTTGGACGGTCCCTTCCAGCCCCAGCATTTT.

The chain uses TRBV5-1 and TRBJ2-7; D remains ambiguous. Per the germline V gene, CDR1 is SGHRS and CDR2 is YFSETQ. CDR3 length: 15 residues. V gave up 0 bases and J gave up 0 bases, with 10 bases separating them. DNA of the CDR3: TGCGCCAGCAGCTTGGCTGGGCAGAGCTCCTACGAGCAGTACTTC. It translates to CASSLAGQSSYEQYF.

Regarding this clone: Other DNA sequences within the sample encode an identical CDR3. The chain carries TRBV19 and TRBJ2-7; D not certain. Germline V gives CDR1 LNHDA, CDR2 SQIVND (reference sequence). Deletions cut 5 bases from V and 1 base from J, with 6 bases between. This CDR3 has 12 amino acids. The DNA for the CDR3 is TGTGCCAGTAGTTCGTCTTCCTACGAGCAGTACTTC. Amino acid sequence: CASSSSSYEQYF.

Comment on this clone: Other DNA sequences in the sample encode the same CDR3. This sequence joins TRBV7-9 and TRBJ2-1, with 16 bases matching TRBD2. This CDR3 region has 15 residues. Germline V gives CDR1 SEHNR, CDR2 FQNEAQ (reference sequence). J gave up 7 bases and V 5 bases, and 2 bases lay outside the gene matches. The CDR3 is CASSPGLAGGNEQFF. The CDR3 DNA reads TGTGCCAGCAGCCCGGGACTAGCGGGAGGGAATGAGCAGTTCTTC.

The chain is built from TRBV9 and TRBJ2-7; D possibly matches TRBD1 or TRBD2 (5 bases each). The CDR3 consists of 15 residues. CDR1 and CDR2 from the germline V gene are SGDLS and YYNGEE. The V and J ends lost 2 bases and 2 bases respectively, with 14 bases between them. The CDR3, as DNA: TGTGCCAGCAGCGTGGCCCCGGGGCAGCCCTACGAGCAGTACTTC. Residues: CASSVAPGQPYEQYF.

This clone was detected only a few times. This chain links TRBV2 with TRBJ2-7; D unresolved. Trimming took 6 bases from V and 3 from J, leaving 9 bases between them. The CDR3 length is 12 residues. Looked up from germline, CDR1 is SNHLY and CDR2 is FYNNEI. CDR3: CASRAAGYEQYF. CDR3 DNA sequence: TGTGCCAGCAGGGCCGCCGGCTACGAGCAGTACTTC.

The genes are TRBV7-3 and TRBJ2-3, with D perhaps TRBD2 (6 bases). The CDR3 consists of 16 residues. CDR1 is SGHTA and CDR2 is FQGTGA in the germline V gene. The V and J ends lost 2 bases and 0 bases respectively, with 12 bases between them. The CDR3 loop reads CASSLSTGVSTDTQYF. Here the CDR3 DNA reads TGTGCCAGCAGCTTATCTACGGGAGTGAGCACAGATACGCAGTATTTT.

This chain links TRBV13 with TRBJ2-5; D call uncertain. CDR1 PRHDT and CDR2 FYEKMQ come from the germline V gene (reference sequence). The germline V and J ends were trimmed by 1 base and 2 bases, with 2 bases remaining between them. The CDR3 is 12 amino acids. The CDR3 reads CASSLEQETQYF. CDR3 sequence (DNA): TGTGCCAGCAGCTTAGAGCAAGAGACCCAGTACTTC.

Here the CDR3 reads CASSLTPKGPIAANEQFF. The CDR3 DNA reads TGCGCCAGCAGCCTAACCCCCAAGGGGCCAATAGCGGCCAATGAGCAGTTCTTC. The V call is TRBV4-1, the J call TRBJ2-1; perhaps TRBD2 as D (6 bases). Trimming shortened V by 4 bases and J by 6 bases, and 25 bases separated the two germline ends. The V gene's germline CDR1 is MGHRA and CDR2 YSYEKL. The CDR3 runs to 18 residues.

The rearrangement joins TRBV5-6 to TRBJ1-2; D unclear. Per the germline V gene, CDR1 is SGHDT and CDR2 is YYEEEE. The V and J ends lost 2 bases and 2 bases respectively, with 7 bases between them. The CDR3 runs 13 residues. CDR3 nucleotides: TGTGCCAGCAGCTTCGGGAACAACTATGGCTACACCTTC. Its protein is CASSFGNNYGYTF.

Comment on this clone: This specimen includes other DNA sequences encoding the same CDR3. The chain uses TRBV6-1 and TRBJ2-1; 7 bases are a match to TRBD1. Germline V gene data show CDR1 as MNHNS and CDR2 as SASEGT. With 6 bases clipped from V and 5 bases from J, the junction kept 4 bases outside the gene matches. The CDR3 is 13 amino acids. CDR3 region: CASRNRGNNEQFF. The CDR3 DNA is TGTGCCAGCAGAAACAGGGGAAACAATGAGCAGTTCTTC.

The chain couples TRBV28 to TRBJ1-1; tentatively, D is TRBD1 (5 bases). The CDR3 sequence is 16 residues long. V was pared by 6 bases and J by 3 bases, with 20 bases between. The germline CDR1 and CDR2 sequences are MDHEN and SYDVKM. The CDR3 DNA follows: TGTGCCAGCAGCCCGCTCGGGGGAGGATGGGACACTGAAGCTTTCTTT. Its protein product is CASSPLGGGWDTEAFF.

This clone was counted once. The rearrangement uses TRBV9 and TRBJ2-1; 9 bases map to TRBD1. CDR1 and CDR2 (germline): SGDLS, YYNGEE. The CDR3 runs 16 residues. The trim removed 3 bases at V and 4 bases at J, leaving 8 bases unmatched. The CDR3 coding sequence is TGTGCCAGCAGCGAAGAACCGGGACAGGGATACAATGAGCAGTTCTTC. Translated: CASSEEPGQGYNEQFF. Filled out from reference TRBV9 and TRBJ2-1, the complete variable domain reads DSGVTQTPKHLITATGQRVTLRCSPRSGDLSVYWYQQSLDQGLQFLIQYYNGEERAKGNILERFSAQQFPDLHSELNLSSLELGDSALYFCASSEEPGQGYNEQFFGPGTRLTVL.

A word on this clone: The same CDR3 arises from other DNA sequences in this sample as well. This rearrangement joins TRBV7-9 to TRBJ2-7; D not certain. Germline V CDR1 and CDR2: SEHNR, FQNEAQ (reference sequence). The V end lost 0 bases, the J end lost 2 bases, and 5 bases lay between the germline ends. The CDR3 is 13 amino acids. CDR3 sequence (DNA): TGTGCCAGCAGCTTAGCAGCCCCCTACGAGCAGTACTTC. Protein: CASSLAAPYEQYF.

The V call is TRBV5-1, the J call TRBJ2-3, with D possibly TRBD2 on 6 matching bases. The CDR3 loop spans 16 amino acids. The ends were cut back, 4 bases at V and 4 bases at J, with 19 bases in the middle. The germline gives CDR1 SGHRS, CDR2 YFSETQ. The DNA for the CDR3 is TGCGCCAGCAGCCCCCTGGGCCCCCCGGGGGCAGATACGCAGTATTTT. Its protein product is CASSPLGPPGADTQYF.

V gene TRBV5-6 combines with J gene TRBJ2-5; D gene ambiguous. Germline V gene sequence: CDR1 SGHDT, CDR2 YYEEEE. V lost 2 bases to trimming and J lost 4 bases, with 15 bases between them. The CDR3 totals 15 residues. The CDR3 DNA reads TGTGCCAGCAGCTTCTACGAAGACGTTATAGAGACCCAGTACTTC. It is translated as CASSFYEDVIETQYF.

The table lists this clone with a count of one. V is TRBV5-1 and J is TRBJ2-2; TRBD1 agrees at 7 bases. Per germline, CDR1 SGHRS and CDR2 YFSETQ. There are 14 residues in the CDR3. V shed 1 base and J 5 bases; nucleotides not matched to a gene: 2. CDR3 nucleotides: TGCGCCAGCAGCTTGTACAGGGGTACCGGGGAGCTGTTTTTT. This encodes CASSLYRGTGELFF.

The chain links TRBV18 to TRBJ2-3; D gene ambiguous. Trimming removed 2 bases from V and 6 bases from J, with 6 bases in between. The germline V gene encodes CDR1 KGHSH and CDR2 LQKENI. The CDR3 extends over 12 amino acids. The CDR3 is CASSPVRDTQYF. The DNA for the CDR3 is TGTGCCAGCTCACCAGTTAGGGATACGCAGTATTTT. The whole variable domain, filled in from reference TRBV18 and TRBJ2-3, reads NAGVMQNPRHLVRRRGQEARLRCSPMKGHSHVYWYRQLPEEGLKFMVYLQKENIIDESGMPKERFSAEFPKEGPSILRIQQVVRGDSAAYFCASSPVRDTQYFGPGTRLTVL.

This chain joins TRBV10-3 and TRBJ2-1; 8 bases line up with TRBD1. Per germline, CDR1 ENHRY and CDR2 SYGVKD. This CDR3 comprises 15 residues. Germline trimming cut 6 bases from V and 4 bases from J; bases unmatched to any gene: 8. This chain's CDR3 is CAIRTAGGAYNEQFF. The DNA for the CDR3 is TGTGCCATCAGGACTGCAGGGGGCGCTTACAATGAGCAGTTCTTC.

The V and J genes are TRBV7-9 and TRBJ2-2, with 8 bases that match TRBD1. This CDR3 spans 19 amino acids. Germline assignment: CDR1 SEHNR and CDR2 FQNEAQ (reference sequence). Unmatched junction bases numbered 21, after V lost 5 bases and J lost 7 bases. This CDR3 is CASSQRGYPGQETSGELFF. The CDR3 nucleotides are TGTGCCAGCAGCCAACGGGGCTACCCGGGACAGGAAACCAGCGGGGAGCTGTTTTTT.

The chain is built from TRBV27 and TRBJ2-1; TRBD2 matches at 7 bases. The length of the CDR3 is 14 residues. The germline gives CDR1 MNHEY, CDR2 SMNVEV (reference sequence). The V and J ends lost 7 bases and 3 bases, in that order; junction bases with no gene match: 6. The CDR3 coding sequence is TGTGCCAGCACCCCCCGGGGGGACTACAATGAGCAGTTCTTC. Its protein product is CASTPRGDYNEQFF.

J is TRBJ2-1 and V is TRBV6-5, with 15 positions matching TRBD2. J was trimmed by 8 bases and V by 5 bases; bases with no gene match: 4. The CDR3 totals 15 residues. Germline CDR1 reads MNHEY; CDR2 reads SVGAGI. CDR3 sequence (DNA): TGTGCCAGCAGTCCGGGACTAGCGGGAGGTCATGAGCAGTTCTTC. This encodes CASSPGLAGGHEQFF.

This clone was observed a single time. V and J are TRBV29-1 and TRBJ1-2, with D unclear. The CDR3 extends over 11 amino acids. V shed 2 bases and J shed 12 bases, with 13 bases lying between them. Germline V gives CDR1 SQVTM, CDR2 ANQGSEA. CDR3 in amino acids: CSVERRNENTF. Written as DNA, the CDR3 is TGCAGCGTTGAACGCCGTAACGAGAACACCTTC.

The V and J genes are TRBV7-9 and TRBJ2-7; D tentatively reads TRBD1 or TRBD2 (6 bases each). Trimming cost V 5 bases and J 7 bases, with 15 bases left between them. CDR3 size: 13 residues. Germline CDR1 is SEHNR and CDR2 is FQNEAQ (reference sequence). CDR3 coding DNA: TGTGCCAGCAGCGCTACCCGGGGGCTAGAGCAGTACTTC. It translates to CASSATRGLEQYF.

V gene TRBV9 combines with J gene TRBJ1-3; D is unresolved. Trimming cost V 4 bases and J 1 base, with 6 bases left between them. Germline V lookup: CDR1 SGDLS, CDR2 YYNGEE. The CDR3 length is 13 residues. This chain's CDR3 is CASSPRSGNTIYF. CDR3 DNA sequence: TGTGCCAGCAGCCCCCGTTCTGGAAACACCATATATTTT.

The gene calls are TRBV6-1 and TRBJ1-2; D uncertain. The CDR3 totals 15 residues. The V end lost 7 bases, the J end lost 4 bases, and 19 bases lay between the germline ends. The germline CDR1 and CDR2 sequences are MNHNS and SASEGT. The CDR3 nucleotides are TGTGCCAGCATTCCTTTACGCGCTTTAGGCTATGGCTACACCTTC. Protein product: CASIPLRALGYGYTF.

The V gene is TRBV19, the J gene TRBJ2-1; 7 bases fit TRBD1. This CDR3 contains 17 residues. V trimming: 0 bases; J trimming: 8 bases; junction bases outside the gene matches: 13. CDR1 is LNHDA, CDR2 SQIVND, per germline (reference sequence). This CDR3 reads CASSIDVQTGMVDEQFF. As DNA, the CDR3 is TGTGCCAGTAGTATAGACGTCCAGACAGGGATGGTGGATGAGCAGTTCTTC.

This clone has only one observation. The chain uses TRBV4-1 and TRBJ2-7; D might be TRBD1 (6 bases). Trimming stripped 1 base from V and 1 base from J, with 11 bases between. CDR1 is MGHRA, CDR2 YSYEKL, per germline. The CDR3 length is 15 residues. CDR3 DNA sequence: TGCGCCAGCAGCCAAGGTTTGGACAGATCCTACGAGCAGTACTTC. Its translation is CASSQGLDRSYEQYF.

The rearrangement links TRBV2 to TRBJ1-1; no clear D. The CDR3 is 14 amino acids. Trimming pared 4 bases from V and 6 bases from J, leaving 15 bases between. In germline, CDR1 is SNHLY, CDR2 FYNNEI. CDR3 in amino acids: CASSAGPLGPEAFF. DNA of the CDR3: TGTGCCAGCAGTGCCGGCCCGCTGGGTCCTGAAGCTTTCTTT.

The CDR3 region has the DNA TGTGCCTGGAGTGTTTGGAATGAGCAGTTCTTC. Its protein product is CAWSVWNEQFF. This chain connects TRBV30 to TRBJ2-1; D is unresolved. Germline V gives CDR1 GTSNPN, CDR2 SVGIG (reference sequence). V lost 0 bases and J 7 bases, leaving 4 bases between the germline ends. The CDR3 length is 11 residues.

CDR3 sequence (DNA): TGTGCCAGCAGTTTGCATCGGACAGCCATCTACGAGCAGTACTTC. The encoded protein is CASSLHRTAIYEQYF. The chain joins TRBV27 to TRBJ2-7, with D maybe TRBD1 (6 bases). Germline V lookup: CDR1 MNHEY, CDR2 SMNVEV (reference sequence). The CDR3 has 15 residues. Trimming shortened V by 3 bases and J by 3 bases, and 15 bases separated the two germline ends.

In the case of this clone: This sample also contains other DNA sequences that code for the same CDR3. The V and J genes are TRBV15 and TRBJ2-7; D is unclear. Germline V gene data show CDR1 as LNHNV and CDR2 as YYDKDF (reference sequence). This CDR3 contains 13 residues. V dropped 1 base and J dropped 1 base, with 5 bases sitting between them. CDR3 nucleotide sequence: TGTGCCACCAGCAGAGGGGATTCCTACGAGCAGTACTTC. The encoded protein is CATSRGDSYEQYF. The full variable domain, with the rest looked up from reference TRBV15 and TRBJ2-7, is DAMVIQNPRYQVTQFGKPVTLSCSQTLNHNVMYWYQQKSSQAPKLLFHYYDKDFNNEADTPDNFQSRRPNTSFCFLDIRSPGLGDTAMYLCATSRGDSYEQYFGPGTRLTVT.